This T cell receptor (beta chain) was sequenced during a study of response to subunit inactivated influenza vaccine. At least ten counts were recorded for this clonotype. Its antigen is as yet unknown. TCRdb independently ran MiXCR on the RT-PCR reads; one entry per CDR3 protein. The sample contains under 200,000 distinct CDR3 sequences, over 9.5% of which appear only once. CDR3 length: 11 amino acids. V was clipped by 3 bases and J by 7 bases, with 4 bases between them. Study-wide results and caveats: Seasonal influenza vaccination, on each occasion, was suggested by the authors to recruit few new T cells.

The sample also formed part of further work on T cells expressing NK-cell markers. That source reports: For TCR beta, cDNA was produced by 5'RACE template switching with UMIs. Researchers report these clonotypes also headed the CD3+CD56-NKG2C+ fraction in several donors.

The receptor was derived from a man aged 45 to 65 who received an inactivated influenza vaccine. Sample: CD8+ T cells sorted from PBMCs, taken 11 to 12 days after vaccination. The chain combines TRBV12-3 or TRBV12-4 with TRBJ2-1; no clear D gene. CDR3 amino acids: CASSLANEQFF. For the CDR3, the DNA is TGTGCCAGCAGTTTGGCTAATGAGCAGTTCTTC.